Each of the 27 T cell receptor beta chains below was sequenced from the same sample in a study of blood T cell repertoires in COVID-19. The repertoire was sequenced with immunoSEQ multiplex PCR; TCRdb's copy has only in-frame clones and lacks some. The sample consists of 75,000 to 90,000 clones, around 86% of them appearing once. The specimen sequenced was peripheral blood. These receptors were collected from a man in his fifties or sixties with active COVID-19.

As regards this clone: At one boundary the junction diverges from the germline segment, which might be a read error. The V and J genes are TRBV25-1 and TRBJ2-3, with 8 bases lining up with TRBD2. Looked up from germline, CDR1 is MGHDK and CDR2 is SYGVNS. CDR3 length: 12 amino acids. For the CDR3, the DNA is TGTGCCAGCAGTGAATCGGGGGGGGCTTCCCATTTT. This translates into CASSESGGASHF.

The genes are TRBV4-3 and TRBJ2-3; D not certain. Deletions cut 0 bases from V and 6 bases from J, with 13 bases between. Per the germline V gene, CDR1 is LGHNA and CDR2 is YSLEER. This CDR3 spans 15 amino acids. Written as DNA, the CDR3 is TGCGCCAGCAGCCAAGAGTCGGCGGCGAAGGATACGCAGTATTTT. Its protein is CASSQESAAKDTQYF.

The chain joins TRBV27 to TRBJ2-7; 7 positions match TRBD2. Trimming cost V 4 bases and J 3 bases; bases outside gene matches: 12. The CDR3 has 16 residues. Germline V gene lookup returns CDR1 MNHEY and CDR2 SMNVEV (reference sequence). CDR3 residues: CASSSEAGLRVYEQYF. CDR3 bases: TGTGCCAGCAGTTCCGAAGCGGGACTCAGGGTCTACGAGCAGTACTTC.

The chain has TRBV20-1 and TRBJ1-1; D ambiguous. Looked up from germline, CDR1 is DFQATT and CDR2 is SNEGSKA (reference sequence). V lost 2 bases and J 4 bases, leaving 5 bases between the germline ends. The CDR3 is made up of 11 amino acids. CDR3 loop: CSARPGTEAFF. The CDR3 nucleotides are TGCAGTGCTAGACCAGGCACTGAAGCTTTCTTT.

The chain has TRBV6-5 and TRBJ2-3, with D possibly being TRBD1 (5 bases). Germline V CDR1 and CDR2: MNHEY, SVGAGI. This CDR3 has 13 residues. V lost 7 bases, J lost 1 base, and 9 bases lay in between. CDR3 sequence reads: CASTFRGTDTQYF. The DNA for the CDR3 is TGTGCCAGCACCTTCAGGGGCACAGATACGCAGTATTTT.

This CDR3 is CASGGYSTGTEAFF. CDR3 nucleotides: TGTGCCAGCGGTGGGTATAGTACGGGCACTGAAGCTTTCTTT. The chain combines TRBV25-1 with TRBJ1-1, with D hard to call. This CDR3 is built from 14 residues. CDR1 and CDR2 (germline): MGHDK, SYGVNS. V lost 8 bases and J 4 bases, leaving 17 bases between the germline ends.

This clone was seen once. The chain joins TRBV30 to TRBJ2-3, with TRBD2 matching over 13 bases. From germline, CDR1 is GTSNPN and CDR2 SVGIG (reference sequence). J lost 0 bases, V lost 5 bases, and 11 bases had no gene match. The CDR3 is 18 residues long. The CDR3 nucleotides read TGTGCCTGGGACGGGACTAGCGGGACCCAAACTAGCACAGATACGCAGTATTTT. It codes for CAWDGTSGTQTSTDTQYF.

This chain connects TRBV15 to TRBJ1-1; D gene ambiguous. Germline V gene lookup returns CDR1 LNHNV and CDR2 YYDKDF (reference sequence). Trimming cost V 3 bases and J 7 bases, with 12 bases left between them. The CDR3 spans 13 residues. CDR3 nucleotide sequence: TGTGCCACCAGCAGGGAGGGTTCTAGTGAAGCTTTCTTT. This sequence encodes CATSREGSSEAFF. Full variable domain (remainder filled in from reference TRBV15 and TRBJ1-1): DAMVIQNPRYQVTQFGKPVTLSCSQTLNHNVMYWYQQKSSQAPKLLFHYYDKDFNNEADTPDNFQSRRPNTSFCFLDIRSPGLGDTAMYLCATSREGSSEAFFGQGTRLTVV.

This clone was observed once. The chain is built from TRBV12-5 and TRBJ2-2, with TRBD2 matching over 10 bases. CDR3 size: 18 residues. The V and J ends lost 0 bases and 6 bases, in that order; junction bases with no gene match: 10. Germline V gene data show CDR1 as LGHNT and CDR2 as FRNRAP. The CDR3 loop reads CASGLVPSGSDLAGELFF. CDR3 bases: TGTGCTAGTGGTTTGGTACCTAGCGGGAGTGATCTGGCCGGGGAGCTGTTTTTT.

The V call is TRBV5-6, the J call TRBJ1-5, with D possibly being TRBD1 (6 bases). CDR3 size: 12 residues. Looked up from germline, CDR1 is SGHDT and CDR2 is YYEEEE. V lost 7 bases to trimming and J lost 15 bases, with 20 bases between them. The CDR3 reads CASRGAGGGRHF. CDR3 nucleotides: TGTGCCAGCCGCGGGGCTGGGGGGGGGCGGCATTTT.

The chain employs TRBV27 and TRBJ2-5, with TRBD1 matching 7 bases. This CDR3 has 11 amino acids. Trimming cost V 4 bases and J 7 bases; bases outside gene matches: 0. CDR1 is MNHEY and CDR2 is SMNVEV in the germline V gene (reference sequence). The CDR3 bases are TGTGCCAGCAGTTCAGGGGGGACCCAGTACTTC. Its translation: CASSSGGTQYF.

V is TRBV7-2 and J is TRBJ1-5, with TRBD1 matching over 7 bases. The CDR3 totals 19 residues. V lost 5 bases, J lost 5 bases, and 21 bases stayed unmatched. CDR1 is SGHTA, CDR2 FQGNSA, per germline. CDR3 in amino acids: CASSRLHTGRGASYQPQHF. The CDR3 DNA reads as TGTGCCAGCAGCCGGCTACATACAGGCAGGGGGGCGTCCTATCAGCCCCAGCATTTT.

The chain links TRBV5-8 to TRBJ1-5; 8 nucleotides line up with TRBD1. With 4 bases clipped from V and 2 bases from J, the junction kept 17 bases outside the gene matches. Germline V CDR1 and CDR2: SGHTS, YDEGEE. This CDR3 has 19 residues. DNA for the CDR3: TGTGCCAGCAGCCCAACTTGGAAGGACAGGGATAGACGCAATCAGCCCCAGCATTTT. Protein sequence: CASSPTWKDRDRRNQPQHF.

The chain has TRBV5-6 and TRBJ1-2, with unresolved D. The CDR3 contains 15 residues. V lost 3 bases, J lost 4 bases, and 16 bases lay in between. CDR1 and CDR2 (germline): SGHDT, YYEEEE. The CDR3, as DNA: TGTGCCAGCAGCTCGGCAGGCGCCCCGCGCTATGGCTACACCTTC. This codes for CASSSAGAPRYGYTF.

The chain couples TRBV18 to TRBJ2-3; 12 bases align to TRBD2. The V and J ends lost 3 bases and 5 bases, in that order; junction bases with no gene match: 9. Per germline, CDR1 KGHSH and CDR2 LQKENI. The CDR3 has 17 residues. The chain's CDR3 is CASSPNPLAGGRDTQYF. CDR3 coding DNA: TGTGCCAGCTCACCTAACCCTCTAGCGGGGGGGCGAGATACGCAGTATTTT.

CDR3 protein: CASSFNGYTEAFF. The DNA of the CDR3 is TGTGCCAGCAGCTTTAACGGGTACACTGAAGCTTTCTTT. The chain has TRBV7-2 and TRBJ1-1, with unresolved D. Germline assignment: CDR1 SGHTA and CDR2 FQGNSA. V was pared by 3 bases and J by 3 bases, with 8 bases between. The CDR3 runs to 13 residues.

This clone was seen only a few times. The V gene is TRBV3-1 (or the pseudogene TRBV3-2), the J gene TRBJ1-2; D possibly corresponds to TRBD1 (6 bases). The CDR3 contains 14 residues. Trimming removed 1 base at V and 1 base at J, with 7 bases between. Germline CDR1 LGHDT, CDR2 YNNKEL (reference sequence). For the CDR3, the DNA is TGTGCCAGCAGCCAAGGCAGGGGTAACTATGGCTACACCTTC. Encoded protein: CASSQGRGNYGYTF.

The chain employs TRBV27 and TRBJ2-2, with 8 positions matching TRBD1. Germline loops: CDR1 MNHEY, CDR2 SMNVEV (reference sequence). With 0 bases clipped from V and 1 base from J, the junction kept 4 bases outside the gene matches. The CDR3 has 17 residues. CDR3 region: CASSLSMGTGNTGELFF. For the CDR3, the DNA is TGTGCCAGCAGTTTATCGATGGGGACAGGGAACACCGGGGAGCTGTTTTTT.

This clone was counted between two and nine times. The rearrangement links TRBV18 to TRBJ1-5; no clear D gene. The germline V gene encodes CDR1 KGHSH and CDR2 LQKENI. V dropped 5 bases and J dropped 5 bases, with 13 bases sitting between them. The CDR3 covers 14 residues. The CDR3 DNA is TGTGCCAGCTCATCACAGCGAGCTGATCAGCCCCAGCATTTT. It yields the protein CASSSQRADQPQHF.

The chain uses TRBV28 and TRBJ2-7, with 7 bases matching TRBD1. V lost 6 bases and J lost 0; bases outside the gene matches: 8. The CDR3 is made up of 15 amino acids. Germline CDR1 is MDHEN and CDR2 is SYDVKM. As DNA, the CDR3 is TGTGCCAGCAGCCGGGGCTGGGACAGCTCCTACGAGCAGTACTTC. It specifies CASSRGWDSSYEQYF.

V is TRBV19 and J is TRBJ1-5, with no clear D. Germline values: CDR1 LNHDA, CDR2 SQIVND (reference sequence). Trimming pared 2 bases from V and 4 bases from J, leaving 30 bases between. CDR3 length equals 21 residues. For the CDR3, the DNA is TGTGCCAGTAGTATAACAGACTCTTTGACTTTCTACAATGCGGGGAATCAGCCCCAGCATTTT. This translates into CASSITDSLTFYNAGNQPQHF.

The CDR3 DNA sequence: TGTGCCAGCAGCCAAGGGCTAGCGGGAGCTTGGGAGCAGTTCTTC. It encodes CASSQGLAGAWEQFF. This chain connects TRBV3-1 (or the pseudogene TRBV3-2) to TRBJ2-1, with 10 nucleotides matching TRBD2. This CDR3 comprises 15 residues. CDR1 is LGHDT, CDR2 YNNKEL, per germline (reference sequence). Trimming cost V 1 base and J 10 bases; bases outside gene matches: 7.

This clone was observed a single time. The chain links TRBV6-1 to TRBJ2-2, with 7 nucleotides matching TRBD1. The CDR3 consists of 16 residues. CDR1 and CDR2 (germline): MNHNS, SASEGT. J gave up 0 bases and V 2 bases, and 3 bases lay outside the gene matches. The CDR3 DNA is TGTGCCAGCAGTGAAAACAGGGGCTCGAACACCGGGGAGCTGTTTTTT. Translating gives CASSENRGSNTGELFF.

This chain joins TRBV15 and TRBJ2-7, with 9 bases matching TRBD2. V gave up 3 bases and J gave up 3 bases; unmatched junction bases: 6. Germline CDR1 LNHNV, CDR2 YYDKDF (reference sequence). The CDR3 extends over 15 amino acids. CDR3 sequence (DNA): TGTGCCACCAGCAGGGAGGCGGGAGGGCACTACGAGCAGTACTTC. Residues: CATSREAGGHYEQYF.

The chain has TRBV28 and TRBJ1-5; maybe TRBD1 (6 bases). The germline V gene has CDR1 MDHEN and CDR2 SYDVKM. The CDR3 is made up of 15 amino acids. V was cut by 1 base and J by 6 bases, with 13 bases left in between. The CDR3 DNA reads TGTGCCAGCAGTTTATTGGAGGGGGGGGGTCAGCCCCAGCATTTT. The encoded protein is CASSLLEGGGQPQHF.

This chain uses TRBV6-5 with TRBJ1-2; D is uncertain. The CDR3 has 13 amino acids. Germline CDR1 is MNHEY and CDR2 is SVGAGI. Trimming pared 0 bases from V and 6 bases from J, leaving 8 bases between. CDR3 nucleotides: TGTGCCAGCAGTTACTCACCGGGTGATGGCTACACCTTC. It specifies CASSYSPGDGYTF.

The V call is TRBV3-1 (or the pseudogene TRBV3-2), the J call TRBJ2-7, with 7 nucleotides matching TRBD2. With 0 bases clipped from V and 3 bases from J, the junction kept 5 bases outside the gene matches. CDR1 is LGHDT and CDR2 is YNNKEL in the germline V gene (reference sequence). CDR3 length equals 15 residues. The CDR3 DNA reads as TGTGCCAGCAGCCAAGAGGTACAGCGGGGCTACGAGCAGTACTTC. It is translated as CASSQEVQRGYEQYF.